The clone carrying this T cell receptor beta chain came up many times. TCRdb reprocessed the 5' RACE reads via MiXCR and lists one record per CDR3 protein. The sample yields 50,000 to 60,000 distinct CDR3 sequences, roughly 8.1% seen once. Time point denoted: blood at routine non-recurrence follow-up after resection. Sequencing of whole RNA from tumor, nontumor lung or frozen PBMC involved no sorting. The record originates from a study of spatial heterogeneity in lung cancer. Germline V lookup: CDR1 SGHNT, CDR2 YENEEA. The length of the CDR3 is 15 residues. The V gene lost 4 bases and the J gene lost 6 bases, with 16 bases spanning the gap.

Sequencing was performed on PBMCs, taken at follow-up. The chain uses TRBV11-3 and TRBJ2-1, with TRBD1 as a possible D gene (6 bases). This TCR came from a female donor with early-stage non-small cell lung cancer. Here the CDR3 reads CASSSTGRGFNEQFF. CDR3 bases: TGTGCCAGCAGCTCAACTGGTAGGGGGTTCAATGAGCAGTTCTTC.